The 30 T cell receptor beta chains presented below share a single source sample, sequenced in a study of blood T cell repertoires in COVID-19. Using immunoSEQ multiplex PCR, the repertoire was profiled, and TCRdb retains in-frame clones only, with some absent. The data hold about 130,000 clones, with around 85% observed a single time. The sequencing sample was made of peripheral blood. The origin of the receptors is a man younger than 40 with COVID-19, enrolled during active disease.

The chain joins TRBV9 to TRBJ2-5; 10 bases line up with TRBD2. The CDR3 has 18 residues. Trimming removed 4 bases from V and 5 bases from J; junction bases left unmatched: 17. CDR1 is SGDLS and CDR2 is YYNGEE in the germline V gene. CDR3 DNA sequence: TGTGCCAGCAGCCCTAGGGCCCTTTCTAGCGGGAGTAGGGAGACCCAGTACTTC. It encodes CASSPRALSSGSRETQYF.

The chain links TRBV21-1 to TRBJ2-2; the tabulated D call, TRBD2, remains unverified against the DNA. TRBV21-1 is a listed pseudogene. CDR3 length: 21 residues. In DNA form, the CDR3 reads TGTGCCAGCAGCAAAGTGCGGCGTCGCAAGCGGGAGGGCTTTCTCACCGGGGAGCTGTTTTTT. Translating gives CASSKVRRRKREGFLTGELFF.

For the CDR3, the DNA is TGCGCCAGCAGCCAAGGGGCCAGGACAGGGGGCCGCCGGGAGCTGTTTTTT. This codes for CASSQGARTGGRRELFF. The chain recombines TRBV4-1 with TRBJ2-2; 11 bases align to TRBD1. The junction had 10 bases not matched to a gene; V was cut back by 1 base and J by 9 bases. The germline V gene encodes CDR1 MGHRA and CDR2 YSYEKL. The CDR3 is 17 residues long.

The chain has TRBV2 and TRBJ1-3; D gene ambiguous. There are 12 residues in the CDR3. CDR1 and CDR2 (germline): SNHLY, FYNNEI. V shed 6 bases and J shed 3 bases, with 6 bases lying between them. CDR3 DNA: TGTGCCAGCAGGGCAGGTGGAAACACCATATATTTT. It specifies CASRAGGNTIYF.

This chain joins TRBV11-3 and TRBJ2-7; 9 bases match TRBD2. Looked up from germline, CDR1 is SGHNT and CDR2 is YENEEA. V gave up 3 bases and J gave up 3 bases; unmatched junction bases: 9. The CDR3 consists of 16 residues. The CDR3 protein is CASSFKSGTSFYEQYF. The CDR3 region has the DNA TGTGCCAGCAGCTTCAAATCCGGGACTAGCTTCTACGAGCAGTACTTC.

The genes are TRBV29-1 and TRBJ2-3, with 7 bases lining up with TRBD1. The CDR3 has 13 residues. V shed 8 bases, J shed 5 bases, and the junction held 10 bases outside the gene matches. Germline values: CDR1 SQVTM, CDR2 ANQGSEA. CDR3 loop: CSYQGVIEDTQYF. For the CDR3, the DNA is TGCAGCTACCAGGGGGTCATAGAAGATACGCAGTATTTT.

The V call is TRBV3-1 (or the pseudogene TRBV3-2), the J call TRBJ2-1; the D gene is possibly TRBD2 (7 bases). Germline V CDR1 and CDR2: LGHDT, YNNKEL (reference sequence). CDR3 length: 13 amino acids. Trimming stripped 5 bases from V and 8 bases from J, with 13 bases between. The CDR3 DNA is TGTGCCAGCAGCTTTGCGGGGGCAGATGAGCAGTTCTTC. Its protein is CASSFAGADEQFF.

The genes are TRBV18 and TRBJ1-1; D is undetermined. V lost 1 base and J lost 4, with 16 bases in between. Per germline, CDR1 KGHSH and CDR2 LQKENI. This CDR3 is built from 16 residues. The CDR3 region has the DNA TGTGCCAGCTCACCACAGCCAGCTTCTGCAGGCACTGAAGCTTTCTTT. Its protein product is CASSPQPASAGTEAFF.

The chain is built from TRBV10-3 and TRBJ1-1; 8 bases fit TRBD1. CDR3 size: 13 residues. J was trimmed by 6 bases and V by 7 bases; bases with no gene match: 7. Germline lookup yields CDR1 ENHRY and CDR2 SYGVKD. The CDR3 sequence is CAITATGVSEAFF. The CDR3 nucleotides are TGTGCCATCACCGCGACAGGGGTGTCTGAAGCTTTCTTT.

This clone is a singleton in its sample. The CDR3 DNA follows: TGTGCCAGCAGCTCGGAGCGGGTCCCCTACGAGCAGTACTTC. It specifies CASSSERVPYEQYF. This rearrangement joins TRBV7-8 to TRBJ2-7; tentatively, D is TRBD2 (6 bases). The germline CDR1 and CDR2 sequences are SGHVS and FQNEAQ. V was cut by 4 bases and J by 2 bases, with 12 bases left in between. CDR3 length: 14 amino acids.

This chain connects TRBV28 to TRBJ1-3; D call uncertain. The CDR3 extends over 14 amino acids. Germline CDR1 and CDR2: MDHEN and SYDVKM. V was trimmed by 11 bases and J by 5 bases, leaving 19 bases between them. CDR3 sequence: CAHGGGDLRNTIYF. The CDR3, as DNA: TGTGCCCATGGAGGCGGGGATCTAAGAAACACCATATATTTT.

V is TRBV5-6 and J is TRBJ1-4; D is perhaps TRBD1 (6 bases). The germline V gene encodes CDR1 SGHDT and CDR2 YYEEEE. This CDR3 has 14 residues. Trimming took 1 base from V and 8 from J, leaving 12 bases between them. The CDR3 sequence is CASSLTGLGEKLFF. CDR3 sequence (DNA): TGTGCCAGCAGCTTGACAGGGTTGGGAGAAAAACTGTTTTTT.

The chain has TRBV29-1 and TRBJ1-1; 11 bases map to TRBD1. CDR3 length equals 13 residues. V shed 7 bases, J shed 5 bases, and the junction held 6 bases outside the gene matches. Germline values: CDR1 SQVTM, CDR2 ANQGSEA. DNA for the CDR3: TGCAGCGCACCTGGACAGGGGGCGACTGAAGCTTTCTTT. This codes for CSAPGQGATEAFF. Together with reference TRBV29-1 and TRBJ1-1, the CDR3 gives the full variable domain: SAVISQKPSRDICQRGTSLTIQCQVDSQVTMMFWYRQQPGQSLTLIATANQGSEATYESGFVIDKFPISRPNLTFSTLTVSNMSPEDSSIYLCSAPGQGATEAFFGQGTRLTVV.

This clone was seen only a few times. The rearrangement joins TRBV4-1 to TRBJ1-2; D may be TRBD1 (6 bases). CDR1 is MGHRA and CDR2 is YSYEKL in the germline V gene. Trimming cost V 4 bases and J 0 bases, with 15 bases left between them. This CDR3 spans 16 amino acids. The CDR3 region has the DNA TGCGCCAGCAGCCGCACCCAGGACAGAGCTAACTATGGCTACACCTTC. This gives the protein CASSRTQDRANYGYTF.

The chain carries TRBV4-3 and TRBJ2-3; TRBD2 matches 11 bases. The ends lost 3 bases at V and 3 bases at J; junction bases unmatched: 17. The CDR3 is 20 amino acids. The germline V gene encodes CDR1 LGHNA and CDR2 YSLEER. Here the CDR3 DNA reads TGCGCCAGCAGCCAGGAATTTAGCGGGGGGGCCGGAGGATTAACAGATACGCAGTATTTT. Translation gives CASSQEFSGGAGGLTDTQYF.

The V and J genes are TRBV9 and TRBJ2-6, with TRBD1 matching over 7 bases. Per the germline V gene, CDR1 is SGDLS and CDR2 is YYNGEE. This CDR3 is 17 amino acids long. The trim removed 0 bases at V and 4 bases at J, leaving 7 bases unmatched. CDR3 in amino acids: CASSVGPTGTGANVLTF. The CDR3 nucleotides are TGTGCCAGCAGCGTAGGTCCGACAGGGACCGGGGCCAACGTCCTGACTTTC.

This clone has a handful of counts. This rearrangement joins TRBV9 to TRBJ2-2; D possibly corresponds to TRBD2 (5 bases). Germline values: CDR1 SGDLS, CDR2 YYNGEE. Trimming took off 0 bases at V and 5 bases at J, with 11 bases between the two ends. The CDR3 runs 15 residues. The CDR3 reads CASSVGGSSTGELFF. The DNA for the CDR3 is TGTGCCAGCAGCGTAGGTGGGAGTAGTACCGGGGAGCTGTTTTTT.

This sequence joins TRBV28 and TRBJ1-1; D is ambiguous. Germline V gene data show CDR1 as MDHEN and CDR2 as SYDVKM. The CDR3 is made up of 13 amino acids. Trimming took 6 bases from V and 0 from J, leaving 8 bases between them. CDR3 DNA: TGTGCCAGCAGGTGGGCCCTGAACACTGAAGCTTTCTTT. Translating it yields CASRWALNTEAFF.

CDR3 sequence: CASSEDFNTEAFF. Here the CDR3 DNA reads TGTGCCAGCAGTGAAGACTTCAACACTGAAGCTTTCTTT. The V call is TRBV2, the J call TRBJ1-1; no definite D call. Germline CDR1 SNHLY, CDR2 FYNNEI. This CDR3 is built from 13 residues. V was cut by 1 base and J by 2 bases, with 5 bases left in between. Drawing the rest from reference TRBV2 and TRBJ1-1, the complete variable domain is EPEVTQTPSHQVTQMGQEVILRCVPISNHLYFYWYRQILGQKVEFLVSFYNNEISEKSEIFDDQFSVERPDGSNFTLKIRSTKLEDSAMYFCASSEDFNTEAFFGQGTRLTVV.

The V and J genes are TRBV28 and TRBJ2-7; no firm D call. CDR1 and CDR2 (germline): MDHEN, SYDVKM. Trimming left V 5 bases short and J 3 bases short, with 14 bases between. The CDR3 has 14 amino acids. As DNA, the CDR3 is TGTGCCAGCAGTCCCTCTGCAGGCTACTACGAGCAGTACTTC. Translating gives CASSPSAGYYEQYF.

The J gene is TRBJ1-1, the V gene TRBV18; D uncertain. The CDR3 spans 12 residues. V lost 3 bases and J 5 bases, leaving 7 bases between the germline ends. Germline CDR1 KGHSH, CDR2 LQKENI. CDR3 loop: CASSPTGTEAFF. CDR3 sequence (DNA): TGTGCCAGCTCACCCACGGGGACTGAAGCTTTCTTT.

For the CDR3, the DNA is TGCGCCAGCAGCTTTCGGGGGGCAGGCTATGGCTACACCTTC. It encodes CASSFRGAGYGYTF. The rearrangement joins TRBV4-1 to TRBJ1-2, with D possibly matching TRBD1 (6 bases). The V end was cut by 5 bases, the J end by 4 bases, with 14 bases between. CDR1 is MGHRA and CDR2 is YSYEKL in the germline V gene. The CDR3 has 14 residues.

V gene TRBV7-8 combines with J gene TRBJ1-2, with a weak D call TRBD1 (5 bases). V was cut by 6 bases and J by 4 bases, with 15 bases left in between. The germline V gene has CDR1 SGHVS and CDR2 FQNEAQ. CDR3 size: 14 residues. CDR3 coding DNA: TGTGCCAGCAGTCGCTCGAGGGGAGGCTATGGCTACACCTTC. Residues: CASSRSRGGYGYTF.

The rearrangement links TRBV28 to TRBJ1-1; the D gene is possibly TRBD1 (5 bases). V lost 3 bases and J 5 bases, leaving 10 bases between the germline ends. The CDR3 has 13 residues. CDR1 is MDHEN, CDR2 SYDVKM, per germline. CDR3 region: CASSFGGGTEAFF. CDR3 coding DNA: TGTGCCAGCAGTTTTGGGGGGGGGACTGAAGCTTTCTTT.

The V gene is TRBV19, the J gene TRBJ1-2; TRBD1 might be the D (6 bases). The germline V gene encodes CDR1 LNHDA and CDR2 SQIVND (reference sequence). This CDR3 contains 15 residues. The ends were cut back, 2 bases at V and 3 bases at J, with 13 bases in the middle. As DNA, the CDR3 is TGTGCCAGTAGTATACAACAGGGTTCGGACTATGGCTACACCTTC. Amino acid sequence: CASSIQQGSDYGYTF. Full variable domain (outside the CDR3, taken from reference TRBV19 and TRBJ1-2): DGGITQSPKYLFRKEGQNVTLSCEQNLNHDAMYWYRQDPGQGLRLIYYSQIVNDFQKGDIAEGYSVSREKKESFPLTVTSAQKNPTAFYLCASSIQQGSDYGYTFGSGTRLTVV.

V and J are TRBV5-1 and TRBJ1-1; D remains ambiguous. Trimming stripped 0 bases from V and 5 bases from J, with 11 bases between. Germline loops: CDR1 SGHRS, CDR2 YFSETQ. There are 14 residues in the CDR3. CDR3 sequence (DNA): TGCGCCAGCAGCTTGGCGGGGAGTGGAACTGAAGCTTTCTTT. Protein product: CASSLAGSGTEAFF.

This rearrangement joins TRBV24-1 to TRBJ2-1, with 9 bases matching TRBD1. This CDR3 spans 15 amino acids. V lost 5 bases and J lost 4; bases outside the gene matches: 5. In germline, CDR1 is KGHDR, CDR2 SFDVKD. CDR3 sequence (DNA): TGTGCCACCAGTGTCACAGGGGGCTTTTACAATGAGCAGTTCTTC. Encoded protein: CATSVTGGFYNEQFF.

This clone is medium-sized within its sample. V is TRBV3-1 (or the pseudogene TRBV3-2) and J is TRBJ2-1, with 8 nucleotides matching TRBD2. Germline CDR1 reads LGHDT; CDR2 reads YNNKEL (reference sequence). This CDR3 region has 13 residues. Trimming took 2 bases from V and 12 from J; bases not matched to a gene: 6. The CDR3 here is CASSQYSGSAQFF. CDR3 nucleotides: TGTGCCAGCAGCCAATACAGCGGGAGCGCGCAGTTCTTC.

V usage is TRBV28 and J usage is TRBJ2-7; 12 bases are shared with TRBD2. Germline loops: CDR1 MDHEN, CDR2 SYDVKM. Trimming took 7 bases from V and 7 from J; bases not matched to a gene: 8. CDR3 length equals 14 residues. The DNA for the CDR3 is TGTGCCAGCACCATACGACTAGCGGGAGATGAGCAGTACTTC. It yields the protein CASTIRLAGDEQYF.

This clone was observed a single time. The chain has TRBV12-3 or TRBV12-4 and TRBJ2-7, with TRBD1 identical over 9 bases. V gave up 6 bases and J gave up 12 bases; unmatched junction bases: 6. This CDR3 comprises 11 residues. Written as DNA, the CDR3 is TGTGCCAGCAGCCGCACAGGGGGCATGTACTTC. Amino acid sequence: CASSRTGGMYF.